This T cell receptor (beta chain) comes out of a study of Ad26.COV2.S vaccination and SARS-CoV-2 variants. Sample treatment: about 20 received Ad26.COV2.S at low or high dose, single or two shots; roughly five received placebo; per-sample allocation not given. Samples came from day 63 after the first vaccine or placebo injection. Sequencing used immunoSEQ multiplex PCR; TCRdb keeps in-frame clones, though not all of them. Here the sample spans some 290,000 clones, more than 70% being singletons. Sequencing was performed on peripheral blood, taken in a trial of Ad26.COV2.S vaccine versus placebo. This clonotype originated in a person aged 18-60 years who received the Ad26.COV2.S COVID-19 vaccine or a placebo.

The CDR3: CASSEWGAYGYTF. The CDR3 DNA reads TGTGCCAGCAGTGAGTGGGGGGCCTATGGCTACACCTTC. This sequence joins TRBV6-1 and TRBJ1-2; tentatively, D is TRBD1 (6 bases). This CDR3 spans 13 amino acids. The germline gives CDR1 MNHNS, CDR2 SASEGT. Trimming left V 3 bases short and J 4 bases short, with 9 bases between.